One and the same sample provided the 30 T cell receptor beta chains below, sequenced in a study of blood T cell repertoires in COVID-19. The data were produced by immunoSEQ multiplex PCR, yet TCRdb's version contains in-frame clones alone and is incomplete. The repertoire has 70,000 or so clones, 70% to 90% of them found once; the top ten carry approximately 10%. The source material was peripheral blood. The receptors were sampled from a man between 65 and 85 years old with active or convalescent COVID-19.

The chain employs TRBV11-3 and TRBJ2-2, with D perhaps TRBD2 (6 bases). Germline CDR1 SGHNT, CDR2 YENEEA. V dropped 1 base and J dropped 3 bases, with 9 bases sitting between them. The CDR3 is made up of 15 amino acids. The CDR3 DNA is TGTGCCAGCAGCTTAGTTAGCGGCGACACCGGGGAGCTGTTTTTT. It yields the protein CASSLVSGDTGELFF.

J is TRBJ2-7 and V is TRBV4-1; D gene unclear. From germline, CDR1 is MGHRA and CDR2 YSYEKL. The CDR3 contains 15 residues. Trimming took 4 bases from V and 2 from J, leaving 15 bases between them. CDR3 bases: TGCGCCAGCAGCCTACCTAGTGCCAGTACCTACGAGCAGTACTTC. Translated: CASSLPSASTYEQYF.

The chain uses TRBV10-3 and TRBJ2-7, with TRBD2 identical over 13 bases. This CDR3 is 15 amino acids long. V lost 10 bases, J lost 5 bases, and 11 bases stayed unmatched. Germline-derived CDR1 and CDR2 are ENHRY and SYGVKD. CDR3 sequence reads: CATHPGLAGVDEQYF. CDR3 nucleotide sequence: TGTGCCACCCACCCCGGACTAGCGGGAGTGGACGAGCAGTACTTC.

The CDR3 DNA sequence: TGTGCCAGCAGCTTGGTAGCGGGAGGGCCGGTGGGAGAGACCCAGTACTTC. Protein product: CASSLVAGGPVGETQYF. The chain employs TRBV5-4 and TRBJ2-5, with 11 bases fitting TRBD2. Trimming at V came to 0 bases and at J to 4 bases, leaving 8 bases not matched to a gene. Germline assignment: CDR1 SGHNT and CDR2 YYREEE (reference sequence). This CDR3 spans 17 amino acids.

The chain recombines TRBV24-1 with TRBJ2-1; 8 bases are a match to TRBD2. From germline, CDR1 is KGHDR and CDR2 SFDVKD. V lost 9 bases and J lost 8; bases outside the gene matches: 23. This CDR3 is 18 amino acids long. This CDR3 reads CATQSASPASGRIHEQFF. CDR3 DNA: TGTGCCACCCAATCAGCTAGCCCAGCCAGCGGGAGAATCCATGAGCAGTTCTTC.

The V call is TRBV3-1 (or the pseudogene TRBV3-2), the J call TRBJ2-2; TRBD1 matches 9 bases. The ends lost 6 bases at V and 6 bases at J; junction bases unmatched: 8. This CDR3 is 15 amino acids long. In germline, CDR1 is LGHDT, CDR2 YNNKEL (reference sequence). CDR3 sequence reads: CASRQGAIGSGELFF. DNA of the CDR3: TGTGCCAGCAGACAGGGGGCAATTGGGTCCGGGGAGCTGTTTTTT.

The chain recombines TRBV28 with TRBJ1-5, with TRBD1 as a possible D gene (5 bases). Germline V gives CDR1 MDHEN, CDR2 SYDVKM. V lost 4 bases and J 0 bases, leaving 13 bases between the germline ends. The CDR3 covers 16 residues. DNA for the CDR3: TGTGCCAGCAGTTCACAAGACAGAGTTAGCAATCAGCCCCAGCATTTT. Translation gives CASSSQDRVSNQPQHF.

A single count supports this clone. This chain links TRBV10-3 with TRBJ2-1; 14 bases match TRBD2. The CDR3 covers 19 residues. Germline V gives CDR1 ENHRY, CDR2 SYGVKD. The junction had 10 bases not matched to a gene; V was cut back by 4 bases and J by 2 bases. The CDR3 nucleotides are TGTGCCATCAGTGGCCCCTATGGGACTAGCGGGAGTGCCTACAATGAGCAGTTCTTC. It is translated as CAISGPYGTSGSAYNEQFF.

The CDR3 loop is CASSLEGGRSYTF. The DNA of the CDR3 is TGTGCCAGCAGCTTAGAAGGGGGTAGAAGCTACACCTTC. The chain is built from TRBV7-8 and TRBJ1-2; TRBD1 might be the D (6 bases). CDR3 size: 13 residues. Per the germline V gene, CDR1 is SGHVS and CDR2 is FQNEAQ. Trimming took 1 base from V and 9 from J, leaving 12 bases between them.

The V and J genes are TRBV6-1 and TRBJ1-1, with 8 bases identical to TRBD1. There are 18 residues in the CDR3. Germline CDR1 MNHNS, CDR2 SASEGT. With 2 bases clipped from V and 0 bases from J, the junction kept 11 bases outside the gene matches. CDR3 sequence (DNA): TGTGCCAGCAGTGAATTTAGGACAGGGCCTCTCATGAACACTGAAGCTTTCTTT. Its protein product is CASSEFRTGPLMNTEAFF.

The chain recombines TRBV27 with TRBJ2-7; D gene unclear. This CDR3 comprises 14 residues. Trimming took off 3 bases at V and 2 bases at J, with 11 bases between the two ends. Germline loops: CDR1 MNHEY, CDR2 SMNVEV (reference sequence). CDR3 DNA: TGTGCCAGCAGTTTTACAGTTCCCCCCTACGAGCAGTACTTC. This encodes CASSFTVPPYEQYF.

The chain carries TRBV5-4 and TRBJ2-1; no clear D gene. The CDR3 sequence is 14 residues long. Germline CDR1 reads SGHNT; CDR2 reads YYREEE (reference sequence). V lost 10 bases, J lost 0 bases, and 14 bases lay in between. The CDR3 coding sequence is TGTGCCGGTAGCAATGGCGGCTCCTACAATGAGCAGTTCTTC. It yields the protein CAGSNGGSYNEQFF. The full variable domain, in which reference TRBV5-4 and TRBJ2-1 provide the parts outside the CDR3, is ETGVTQSPTHLIKTRGQQVTLRCSSQSGHNTVSWYQQALGQGPQFIFQYYREEENGRGNFPPRFSGLQFPNYSSELNVNALELDDSALYLCAGSNGGSYNEQFFGPGTRLTVL.

The rearrangement joins TRBV11-2 to TRBJ2-7; 11 nucleotides align to TRBD2. Trimming took 5 bases from V and 4 from J; bases not matched to a gene: 7. The CDR3 length is 15 residues. From germline, CDR1 is SGHAT and CDR2 FQNNGV. The CDR3 DNA reads TGTGCCAGCAGCACCCAGACTAGCGGGGCATACGAGCAGTACTTC. This sequence encodes CASSTQTSGAYEQYF. Complete variable domain (other parts from reference TRBV11-2 and TRBJ2-7): EAGVAQSPRYKIIEKRQSVAFWCNPISGHATLYWYQQILGQGPKLLIQFQNNGVVDDSQLPKDRFSAERLKGVDSTLKIQPAKLEDSAVYLCASSTQTSGAYEQYFGPGTRLTVT.

This clone has ten or more counts. The chain joins TRBV27 to TRBJ1-4; 7 bases are a match to TRBD1. This CDR3 comprises 13 residues. V shed 6 bases and J 7 bases; nucleotides not matched to a gene: 5. Germline V lookup: CDR1 MNHEY, CDR2 SMNVEV (reference sequence). The chain's CDR3 is CASSRQGSEKLFF. Here the CDR3 DNA reads TGTGCCAGCAGCCGACAGGGCAGTGAAAAACTGTTTTTT. Combining the CDR3 with reference TRBV27 and TRBJ1-4 gives the whole variable domain EAQVTQNPRYLITVTGKKLTVTCSQNMNHEYMSWYRQDPGLGLRQIYYSMNVEVTDKGDVPEGYKVSRKEKRNFPLILESPSPNQTSLYFCASSRQGSEKLFFGSGTQLSVL.

The chain links TRBV4-2 to TRBJ1-2; 8 positions match TRBD1. The CDR3 is 14 residues long. CDR1 is LGHNA, CDR2 YNFKEQ, per germline. J was trimmed by 4 bases and V by 7 bases; bases with no gene match: 8. Here the CDR3 reads CASKSGQGGYGYTF. CDR3 in DNA: TGTGCCAGCAAATCCGGACAGGGTGGCTATGGCTACACCTTC.

V and J are TRBV15 and TRBJ2-7; TRBD1 matches 7 bases. Germline V gives CDR1 LNHNV, CDR2 YYDKDF (reference sequence). V was pared by 5 bases and J by 0 bases, with 1 base of the junction left unmatched. This CDR3 is built from 13 residues. The CDR3 bases are TGTGCCACCAGCCGGGACAGCTCCTACGAGCAGTACTTC. Translated: CATSRDSSYEQYF. Complete variable domain (other parts from reference TRBV15 and TRBJ2-7): DAMVIQNPRYQVTQFGKPVTLSCSQTLNHNVMYWYQQKSSQAPKLLFHYYDKDFNNEADTPDNFQSRRPNTSFCFLDIRSPGLGDTAMYLCATSRDSSYEQYFGPGTRLTVT.

The J gene is TRBJ1-4, the V gene TRBV28, with TRBD1 identical over 7 bases. The CDR3 has 14 amino acids. CDR1 and CDR2 (germline): MDHEN, SYDVKM. V was pared by 6 bases and J by 4 bases, with 5 bases of the junction left unmatched. CDR3 residues: CASRGQLDNEKLFF. CDR3 in DNA: TGTGCCAGCAGGGGACAGCTGGATAATGAAAAACTGTTTTTT.

The chain links TRBV11-2 to TRBJ2-4; weak D call: TRBD2 (5 bases). Germline V CDR1 and CDR2: SGHAT, FQNNGV. The V and J ends lost 4 bases and 0 bases respectively, with 16 bases between them. The CDR3 loop spans 17 amino acids. The DNA of the CDR3 is TGTGCCAGCAGCTCCTTTTCGGGGAGTTTAGCCAAAAACATTCAGTACTTC. Protein sequence: CASSSFSGSLAKNIQYF.

V gene TRBV3-1 (or the pseudogene TRBV3-2) combines with J gene TRBJ2-6, with 9 bases aligning to TRBD1. Germline CDR1 and CDR2: LGHDT and YNNKEL (reference sequence). Trimming removed 6 bases from V and 2 bases from J; junction bases left unmatched: 17. The CDR3 is 20 amino acids. The CDR3 region is CASRRRGLQGANPGANVLTF. The CDR3 nucleotides are TGTGCCAGCAGGCGAAGGGGTTTACAGGGGGCTAATCCTGGGGCCAACGTCCTGACTTTC.

CDR3 amino acids: CASSAGTGPYEQYF. CDR3 DNA: TGTGCCAGTAGCGCCGGGACAGGGCCCTACGAGCAGTACTTC. The chain links TRBV19 to TRBJ2-7; 9 positions match TRBD1. Germline trimming cut 6 bases from V and 2 bases from J; bases unmatched to any gene: 5. Germline values: CDR1 LNHDA, CDR2 SQIVND (reference sequence). The length of the CDR3 is 14 residues.

The rearrangement joins TRBV24-1 to TRBJ1-1; tentative D call: TRBD1 (5 bases). Germline CDR1 and CDR2: KGHDR and SFDVKD. This CDR3 has 14 residues. V lost 5 bases to trimming and J lost 1 base, with 10 bases between them. The CDR3 bases are TGTGCCACCAGTGCGGGGGGTAAGAACACTGAAGCTTTCTTT. This codes for CATSAGGKNTEAFF.

The chain employs TRBV10-2 and TRBJ2-5; TRBD2 might be the D (5 bases). From germline, CDR1 is WSHSY and CDR2 SAAADI. The CDR3 has 14 amino acids. Trimming shortened V by 7 bases and J by 2 bases, and 14 bases separated the two germline ends. For the CDR3, the DNA is TGCGCCAGCAACCGCCGAGGGAGTCAAGAGACCCAGTACTTC. It translates to CASNRRGSQETQYF.

The chain uses TRBV5-1 and TRBJ2-7; TRBD2 aligns across 12 bases. The CDR3 loop spans 15 amino acids. V trimming: 3 bases; J trimming: 4 bases; junction bases outside the gene matches: 5. Germline V gene sequence: CDR1 SGHRS, CDR2 YFSETQ. The CDR3 here is CASSSGLAGTYEQYF. Here the CDR3 DNA reads TGCGCCAGCAGCTCAGGACTAGCGGGAACGTACGAGCAGTACTTC. The entire variable domain, with the rest obtained from reference TRBV5-1 and TRBJ2-7, is as follows: KAGVTQTPRYLIKTRGQQVTLSCSPISGHRSVSWYQQTPGQGLQFLFEYFSETQRNKGNFPGRFSGRQFSNSRSEMNVSTLELGDSALYLCASSSGLAGTYEQYFGPGTRLTVT.

This sequence joins TRBV7-2 and TRBJ1-5, with D perhaps matching TRBD1 (6 bases). This CDR3 comprises 15 residues. V was trimmed by 1 base and J by 6 bases, leaving 13 bases between them. Germline V lookup: CDR1 SGHTA, CDR2 FQGNSA. CDR3 loop: CASSLGRGAGQPQHF. The CDR3 nucleotides read TGTGCCAGCAGCTTAGGCAGGGGCGCGGGTCAGCCCCAGCATTTT.

The chain has TRBV5-1 and TRBJ1-6, with 7 nucleotides matching TRBD1. Trimming took 0 bases from V and 5 from J; bases not matched to a gene: 8. The CDR3 runs 17 residues. Germline assignment: CDR1 SGHRS and CDR2 YFSETQ. The CDR3 coding sequence is TGCGCCAGCAGCTTGGATCCGACAGGGCCTAATAATTCACCCCTCCACTTT. Residues: CASSLDPTGPNNSPLHF.

The CDR3 region has the DNA TGTGCCAGCAGAAAAAAAGCTGTCTTTGATACCACGGAGGAAGAGACCCAGTACTTC. This sequence encodes CASRKKAVFDTTEEETQYF. The chain uses TRBV7-3 and TRBJ2-5, with D perhaps matching TRBD2 (5 bases). Germline values: CDR1 SGHTA, CDR2 FQGTGA. CDR3 length: 19 residues. V lost 6 bases and J lost 3, with 29 bases in between.

The rearrangement links TRBV6-6 to TRBJ1-4; D may be TRBD1 (5 bases). V lost 7 bases and J 5 bases, leaving 11 bases between the germline ends. The CDR3 spans 13 residues. Germline CDR1 MNHNY, CDR2 SVGAGI (reference sequence). This chain's CDR3 is CASTTDPNEKLFF. CDR3 coding DNA: TGTGCCAGCACGACAGACCCCAATGAAAAACTGTTTTTT.

V and J are TRBV7-8 and TRBJ1-2, with D possibly matching TRBD1 (6 bases). CDR3 length: 13 amino acids. Deletions cut 4 bases from V and 6 bases from J, with 12 bases between. In germline, CDR1 is SGHVS, CDR2 FQNEAQ. The CDR3 here is CASSSSYRDGYTF. The CDR3 nucleotides read TGTGCCAGCAGCTCCTCCTACAGGGATGGCTACACCTTC.

The rearrangement links TRBV27 to TRBJ1-6; D unresolved. This CDR3 comprises 14 residues. Germline V gene data show CDR1 as MNHEY and CDR2 as SMNVEV (reference sequence). The ends were cut back, 3 bases at V and 10 bases at J, with 13 bases in the middle. CDR3 in DNA: TGTGCCAGCAGTTTCGGGAGTAGCGGGTCACCCCTCCACTTT. Protein product: CASSFGSSGSPLHF.

This clone was seen more than once but under ten times. The chain couples TRBV5-1 to TRBJ2-2; 9 positions match TRBD2. The CDR3 extends over 15 amino acids. J lost 7 bases, V lost 4 bases, and 8 bases had no gene match. Germline lookup yields CDR1 SGHRS and CDR2 YFSETQ. The CDR3 region has the DNA TGCGCCAGCAGCATCTCTAGCGGGGCGGGCGGGGAGCTGTTTTTT. Residues: CASSISSGAGGELFF.